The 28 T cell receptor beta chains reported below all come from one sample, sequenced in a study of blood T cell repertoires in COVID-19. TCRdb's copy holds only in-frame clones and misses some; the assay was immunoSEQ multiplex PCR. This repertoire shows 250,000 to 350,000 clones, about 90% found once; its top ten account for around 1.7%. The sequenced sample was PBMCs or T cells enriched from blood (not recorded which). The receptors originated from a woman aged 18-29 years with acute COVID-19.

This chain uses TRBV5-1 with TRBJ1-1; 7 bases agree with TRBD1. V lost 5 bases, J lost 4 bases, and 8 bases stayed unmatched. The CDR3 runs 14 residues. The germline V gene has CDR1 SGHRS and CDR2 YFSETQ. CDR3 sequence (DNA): TGCGCCAGCAGGGGGGACAGCTTCTCCACTGAAGCTTTCTTT. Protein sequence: CASRGDSFSTEAFF.

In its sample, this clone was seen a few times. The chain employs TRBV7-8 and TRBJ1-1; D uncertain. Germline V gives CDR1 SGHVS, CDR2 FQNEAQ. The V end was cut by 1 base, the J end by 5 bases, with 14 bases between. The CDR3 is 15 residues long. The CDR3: CASSLDRSGWTEAFF. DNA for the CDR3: TGTGCCAGCAGCTTAGATAGGTCGGGTTGGACTGAAGCTTTCTTT. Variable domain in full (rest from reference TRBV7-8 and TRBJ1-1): GAGVSQSPRYKVAKRGQDVALRCDPISGHVSLFWYQQALGQGPEFLTYFQNEAQLDKSGLPSDRFFAERPEGSVSTLKIQRTQQEDSAVYLCASSLDRSGWTEAFFGQGTRLTVV.

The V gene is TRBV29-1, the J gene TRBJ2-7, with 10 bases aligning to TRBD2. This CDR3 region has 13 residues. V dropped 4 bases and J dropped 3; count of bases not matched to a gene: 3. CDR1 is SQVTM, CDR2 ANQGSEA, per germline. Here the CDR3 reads CSVGLAGNYEQYF. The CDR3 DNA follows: TGCAGCGTTGGACTAGCGGGTAACTACGAGCAGTACTTC.

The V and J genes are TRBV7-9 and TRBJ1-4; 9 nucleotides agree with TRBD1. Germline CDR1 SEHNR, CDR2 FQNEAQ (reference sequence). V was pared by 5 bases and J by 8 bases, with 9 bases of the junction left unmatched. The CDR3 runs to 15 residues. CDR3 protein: CASSATQGATEKLFF. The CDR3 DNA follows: TGTGCCAGCAGCGCGACACAGGGGGCGACGGAAAAACTGTTTTTT.

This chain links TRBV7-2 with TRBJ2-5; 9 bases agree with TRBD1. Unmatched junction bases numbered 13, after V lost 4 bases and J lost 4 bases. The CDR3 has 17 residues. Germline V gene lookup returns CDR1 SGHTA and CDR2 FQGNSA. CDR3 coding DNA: TGTGCCAGCAGCTCGGGGGTGGGACAGGGCTTTGGAGAGACCCAGTACTTC. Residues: CASSSGVGQGFGETQYF.

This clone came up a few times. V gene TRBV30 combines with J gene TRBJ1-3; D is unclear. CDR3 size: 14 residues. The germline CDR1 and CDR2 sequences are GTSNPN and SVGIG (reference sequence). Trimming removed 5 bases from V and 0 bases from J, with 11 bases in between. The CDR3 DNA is TGTGCCTGGGCCCTACAGACCTCTGGAAACACCATATATTTT. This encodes CAWALQTSGNTIYF.

The CDR3 sequence is CASSQDSWREGRTDTQYF. In DNA, the CDR3 is TGCGCCAGCAGCCAAGATTCTTGGCGGGAGGGGAGGACAGATACGCAGTATTTT. V is TRBV4-3 and J is TRBJ2-3; 9 positions agree with TRBD2. Germline V CDR1 and CDR2: LGHNA, YSLEER. Losses at the gene ends were 0 bases for V and 3 bases for J; bases not matched to a gene: 10. The CDR3 covers 18 residues.

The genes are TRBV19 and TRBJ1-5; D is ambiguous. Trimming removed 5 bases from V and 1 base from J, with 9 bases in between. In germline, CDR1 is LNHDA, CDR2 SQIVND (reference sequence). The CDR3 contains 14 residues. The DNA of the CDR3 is TGTGCCAGTAGTGCGGCAAACAGCAATCAGCCCCAGCATTTT. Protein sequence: CASSAANSNQPQHF.

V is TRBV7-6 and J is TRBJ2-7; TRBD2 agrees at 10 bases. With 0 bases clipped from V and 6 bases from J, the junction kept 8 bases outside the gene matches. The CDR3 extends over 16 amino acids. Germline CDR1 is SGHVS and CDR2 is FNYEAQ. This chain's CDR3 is CASSLAGLAGAGEQYF. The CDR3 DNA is TGTGCCAGCAGCTTAGCCGGGCTAGCGGGAGCGGGCGAGCAGTACTTC.

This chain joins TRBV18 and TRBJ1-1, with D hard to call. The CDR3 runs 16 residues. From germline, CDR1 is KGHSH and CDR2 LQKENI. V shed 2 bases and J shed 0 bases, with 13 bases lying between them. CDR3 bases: TGTGCCAGCTCACCAGGTTCGGAGCCCTTGAACACTGAAGCTTTCTTT. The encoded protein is CASSPGSEPLNTEAFF.

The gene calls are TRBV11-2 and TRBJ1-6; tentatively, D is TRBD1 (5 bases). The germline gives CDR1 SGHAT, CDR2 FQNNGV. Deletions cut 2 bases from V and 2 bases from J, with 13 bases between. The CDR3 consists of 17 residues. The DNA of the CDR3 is TGTGCCAGCAGCTTAATGCAGGGAGGCGCCTATAATTCACCCCTCCACTTT. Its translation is CASSLMQGGAYNSPLHF.

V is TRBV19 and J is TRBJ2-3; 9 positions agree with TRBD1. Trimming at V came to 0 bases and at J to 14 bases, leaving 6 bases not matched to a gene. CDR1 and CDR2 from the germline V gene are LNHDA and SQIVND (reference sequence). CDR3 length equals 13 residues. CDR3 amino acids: CASSIDRDRVRYF. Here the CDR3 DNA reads TGTGCCAGTAGTATAGATCGGGACAGGGTTAGGTATTTT. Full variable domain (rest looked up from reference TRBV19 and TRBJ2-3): DGGITQSPKYLFRKEGQNVTLSCEQNLNHDAMYWYRQDPGQGLRLIYYSQIVNDFQKGDIAEGYSVSREKKESFPLTVTSAQKNPTAFYLCASSIDRDRVRYFGPGTRLTVL.

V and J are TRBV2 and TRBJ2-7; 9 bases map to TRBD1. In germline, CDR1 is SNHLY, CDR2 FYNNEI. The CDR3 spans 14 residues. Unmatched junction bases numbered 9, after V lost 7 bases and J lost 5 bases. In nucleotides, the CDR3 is TGTGCCAGCACTCAGGACAGGGGAACCCACGAGCAGTACTTC. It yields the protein CASTQDRGTHEQYF.

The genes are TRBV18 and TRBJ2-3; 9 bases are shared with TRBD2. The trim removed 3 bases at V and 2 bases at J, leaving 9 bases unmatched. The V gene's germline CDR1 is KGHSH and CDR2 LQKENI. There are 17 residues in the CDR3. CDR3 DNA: TGTGCCAGCTCACCTGGATGGCTAGCGGGGTCCACAGATACGCAGTATTTT. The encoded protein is CASSPGWLAGSTDTQYF.

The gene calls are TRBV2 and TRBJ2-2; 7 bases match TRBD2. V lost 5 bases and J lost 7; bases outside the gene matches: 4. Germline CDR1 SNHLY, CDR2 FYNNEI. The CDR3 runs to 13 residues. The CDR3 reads CASSNAGVGELFF. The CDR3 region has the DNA TGTGCCAGCAGTAATGCGGGAGTCGGGGAGCTGTTTTTT.

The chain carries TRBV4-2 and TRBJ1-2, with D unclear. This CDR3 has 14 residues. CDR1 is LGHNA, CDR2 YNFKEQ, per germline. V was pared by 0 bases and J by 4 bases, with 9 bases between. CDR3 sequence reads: CASSQEATAYGYTF. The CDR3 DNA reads TGTGCCAGCAGCCAAGAAGCGACCGCCTATGGCTACACCTTC.

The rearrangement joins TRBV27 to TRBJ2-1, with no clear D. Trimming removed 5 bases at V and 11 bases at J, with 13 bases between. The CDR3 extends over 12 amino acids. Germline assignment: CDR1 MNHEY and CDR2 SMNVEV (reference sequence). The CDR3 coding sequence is TGTGCCAGCAGTCTAAACAACTATCAGCAGTTCTTC. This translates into CASSLNNYQQFF.

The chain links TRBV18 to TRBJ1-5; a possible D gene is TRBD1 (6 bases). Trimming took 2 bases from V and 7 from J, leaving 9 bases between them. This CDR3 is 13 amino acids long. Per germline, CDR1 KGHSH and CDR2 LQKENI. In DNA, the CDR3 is TGTGCCAGCTCACCATCGGGGACACAGCCCCAGCATTTT. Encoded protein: CASSPSGTQPQHF.

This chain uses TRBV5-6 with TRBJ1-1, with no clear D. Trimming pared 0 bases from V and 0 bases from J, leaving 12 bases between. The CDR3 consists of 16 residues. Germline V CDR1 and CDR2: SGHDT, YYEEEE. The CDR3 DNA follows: TGTGCCAGCAGCTTGGCCTGGGCACCACTGAACACTGAAGCTTTCTTT. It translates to CASSLAWAPLNTEAFF.

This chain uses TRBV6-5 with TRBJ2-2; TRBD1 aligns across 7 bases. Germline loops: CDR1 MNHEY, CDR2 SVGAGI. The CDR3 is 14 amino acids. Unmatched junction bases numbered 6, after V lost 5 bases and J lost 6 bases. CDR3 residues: CASSLITGAGELFF. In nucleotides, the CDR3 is TGTGCCAGCAGTCTCATCACAGGGGCCGGGGAGCTGTTTTTT.

In nucleotides, the CDR3 is TGTGCCAGCAGCTTAGTGGCGGGAGGGTATGAGCAGTTCTTC. Its protein product is CASSLVAGGYEQFF. The rearrangement links TRBV7-2 to TRBJ2-1; 9 bases align to TRBD2. The trim removed 1 base at V and 8 bases at J, leaving 3 bases unmatched. The CDR3 runs to 14 residues. The germline gives CDR1 SGHTA, CDR2 FQGNSA.

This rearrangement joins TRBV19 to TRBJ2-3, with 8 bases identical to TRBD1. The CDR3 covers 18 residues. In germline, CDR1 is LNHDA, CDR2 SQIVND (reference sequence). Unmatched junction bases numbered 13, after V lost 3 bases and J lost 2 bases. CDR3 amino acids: CASSMARGRGLITDTQYF. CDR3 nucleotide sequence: TGTGCCAGTAGTATGGCCAGGGGCAGGGGGCTCATCACAGATACGCAGTATTTT.

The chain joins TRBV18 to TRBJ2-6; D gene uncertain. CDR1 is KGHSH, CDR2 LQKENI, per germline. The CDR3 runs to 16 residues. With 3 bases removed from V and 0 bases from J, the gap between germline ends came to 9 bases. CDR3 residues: CASSPIPSSGANVLTF. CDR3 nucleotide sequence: TGTGCCAGCTCACCTATCCCCAGCTCTGGGGCCAACGTCCTGACTTTC.

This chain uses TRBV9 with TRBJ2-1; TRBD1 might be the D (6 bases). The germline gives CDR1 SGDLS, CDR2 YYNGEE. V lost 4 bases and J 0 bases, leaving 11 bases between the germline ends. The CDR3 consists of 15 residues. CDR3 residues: CASSSGQSSYNEQFF. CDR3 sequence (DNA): TGTGCCAGCAGCTCTGGACAGAGCTCCTACAATGAGCAGTTCTTC.

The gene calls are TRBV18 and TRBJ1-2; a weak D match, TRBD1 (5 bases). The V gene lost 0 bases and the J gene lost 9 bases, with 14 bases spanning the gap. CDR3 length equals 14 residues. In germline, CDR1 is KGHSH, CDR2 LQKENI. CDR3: CASSPPSGRESYTF. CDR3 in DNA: TGTGCCAGCTCACCACCGTCAGGGAGGGAAAGCTACACCTTC.

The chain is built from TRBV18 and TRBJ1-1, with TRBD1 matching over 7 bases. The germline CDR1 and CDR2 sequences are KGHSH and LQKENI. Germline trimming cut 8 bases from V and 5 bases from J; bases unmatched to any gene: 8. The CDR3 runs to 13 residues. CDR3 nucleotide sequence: TGTGCCAGCACGTCGACAGGGAGGACTGAAGCTTTCTTT. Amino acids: CASTSTGRTEAFF.

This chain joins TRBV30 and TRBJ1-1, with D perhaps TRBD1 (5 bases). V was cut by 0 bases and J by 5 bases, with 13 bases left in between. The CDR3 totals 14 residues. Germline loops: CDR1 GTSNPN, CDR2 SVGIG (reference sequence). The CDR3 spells CAWSVPREGTEAFF. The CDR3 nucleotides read TGTGCCTGGAGTGTACCCAGGGAAGGGACTGAAGCTTTCTTT.

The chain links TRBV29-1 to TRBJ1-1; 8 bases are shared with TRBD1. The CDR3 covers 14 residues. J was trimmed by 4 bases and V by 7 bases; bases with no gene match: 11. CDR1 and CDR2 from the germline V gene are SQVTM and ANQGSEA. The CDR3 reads CSAQPRTGSTEAFF. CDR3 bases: TGCAGCGCCCAGCCCCGGACAGGGTCCACTGAAGCTTTCTTT. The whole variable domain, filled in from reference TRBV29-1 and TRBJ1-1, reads SAVISQKPSRDICQRGTSLTIQCQVDSQVTMMFWYRQQPGQSLTLIATANQGSEATYESGFVIDKFPISRPNLTFSTLTVSNMSPEDSSIYLCSAQPRTGSTEAFFGQGTRLTVV.